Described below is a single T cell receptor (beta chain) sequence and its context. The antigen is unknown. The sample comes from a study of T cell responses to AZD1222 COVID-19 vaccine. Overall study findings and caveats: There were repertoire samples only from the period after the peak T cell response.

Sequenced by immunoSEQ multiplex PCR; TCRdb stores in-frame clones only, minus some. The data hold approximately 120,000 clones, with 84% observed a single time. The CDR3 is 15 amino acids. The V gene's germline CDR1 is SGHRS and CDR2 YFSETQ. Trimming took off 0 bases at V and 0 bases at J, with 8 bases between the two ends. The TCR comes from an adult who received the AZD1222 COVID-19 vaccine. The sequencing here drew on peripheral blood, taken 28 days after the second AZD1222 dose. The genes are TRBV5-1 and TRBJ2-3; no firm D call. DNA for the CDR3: TGCGCCAGCAGCTTGGGGCGGTCGAGCACAGATACGCAGTATTTT. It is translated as CASSLGRSSTDTQYF. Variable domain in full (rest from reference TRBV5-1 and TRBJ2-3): KAGVTQTPRYLIKTRGQQVTLSCSPISGHRSVSWYQQTPGQGLQFLFEYFSETQRNKGNFPGRFSGRQFSNSRSEMNVSTLELGDSALYLCASSLGRSSTDTQYFGPGTRLTVL.